One sample yielded the 24 T cell receptor beta chains listed below, sequenced in a study of shared clonotypes between healthy human individuals. The table came from immunoSEQ multiplex PCR; TCRdb's copy has only in-frame clones and leaves some out. The sample consists of over a million clones, under 80% of them appearing once. Sequenced sample: memory CD4+ T cells sorted from blood. Indicated subset: CD45RA-negative fraction. These receptors were collected from a man between 18 and 29 years old in good health.

V is TRBV2 and J is TRBJ2-5, with TRBD2 as a possible D gene (6 bases). V lost 2 bases and J 4 bases, leaving 11 bases between the germline ends. CDR1 is SNHLY and CDR2 is FYNNEI in the germline V gene. CDR3 length equals 14 residues. The CDR3 region is CASSETKGGETQYF. In nucleotides, the CDR3 is TGTGCCAGCAGTGAAACAAAGGGAGGAGAGACCCAGTACTTC.

The rearrangement links TRBV10-3 to TRBJ2-7; perhaps TRBD2 as D (6 bases). V shed 3 bases and J shed 3 bases, with 6 bases lying between them. Germline V lookup: CDR1 ENHRY, CDR2 SYGVKD. The length of the CDR3 is 12 residues. The CDR3, as DNA: TGTGCCATCAGTGACGGGGGCTACGAGCAGTACTTC. It is translated as CAISDGGYEQYF.

This clone came up once. The V call is TRBV2, the J call TRBJ2-6; D possibly uses TRBD1 or TRBD2 (6 bases each). The CDR3 consists of 17 residues. From germline, CDR1 is SNHLY and CDR2 FYNNEI. The germline V and J ends were trimmed by 4 bases and 0 bases, with 13 bases remaining between them. The CDR3 region is CASSGDSGASGANVLTF. The CDR3 region has the DNA TGTGCCAGCAGTGGGGACTCGGGGGCCTCTGGGGCCAACGTCCTGACTTTC.

The CDR3 here is CASSSGVNTEAFF. The DNA for the CDR3 is TGTGCCAGCAGTTCAGGAGTGAACACTGAAGCTTTCTTT. This sequence joins TRBV28 and TRBJ1-1; D gene uncertain. V shed 4 bases and J shed 0 bases, with 6 bases lying between them. The germline V gene has CDR1 MDHEN and CDR2 SYDVKM. CDR3 length equals 13 residues.

This chain connects TRBV30 to TRBJ1-4, with D tentatively TRBD1 (6 bases). The CDR3 has 14 residues. V gave up 3 bases and J gave up 7 bases, with 15 bases separating them. Germline values: CDR1 GTSNPN, CDR2 SVGIG (reference sequence). This chain's CDR3 is CAWRLTGRPEKLFF. CDR3 sequence (DNA): TGTGCCTGGAGATTAACAGGGCGTCCTGAAAAACTGTTTTTT.

The chain is built from TRBV2 and TRBJ2-4; D is uncertain. CDR1 is SNHLY and CDR2 is FYNNEI in the germline V gene. The CDR3 has 13 residues. V lost 5 bases, J lost 0 bases, and 5 bases lay in between. The CDR3 sequence is CASSQEAKNIQYF. CDR3 nucleotide sequence: TGTGCCAGCAGTCAGGAAGCCAAAAACATTCAGTACTTC.

DNA of the CDR3: TGTGCCAGCAGCTTGGTGGCGGGGGCCTTCACAGATACGCAGTATTTT. Amino acid sequence: CASSLVAGAFTDTQYF. The gene calls are TRBV5-6 and TRBJ2-3; D is possibly TRBD2 (7 bases). The V gene lost 0 bases and the J gene lost 2 bases, with 13 bases spanning the gap. Germline CDR1 is SGHDT and CDR2 is YYEEEE. The CDR3 spans 16 residues. Supplemented by reference TRBV5-6 and TRBJ2-3, the full variable domain reads DAGVTQSPTHLIKTRGQQVTLRCSPKSGHDTVSWYQQALGQGPQFIFQYYEEEERQRGNFPDRFSGHQFPNYSSELNVNALLLGDSALYLCASSLVAGAFTDTQYFGPGTRLTVL.

The chain combines TRBV10-1 with TRBJ2-1, with D possibly matching TRBD2 (7 bases). The germline gives CDR1 WNHNN, CDR2 SYGVQD (reference sequence). V was pared by 3 bases and J by 7 bases, with 16 bases between. This CDR3 comprises 15 residues. CDR3 DNA: TGCGCCAGCAGTGATACGGGGGGACACCGAAATGAGCAGTTCTTC. The encoded protein is CASSDTGGHRNEQFF.

V and J are TRBV27 and TRBJ2-7; the D gene is possibly TRBD1 (6 bases). V dropped 6 bases and J dropped 1 base, with 16 bases sitting between them. Germline CDR1 is MNHEY and CDR2 is SMNVEV (reference sequence). The CDR3 is 15 amino acids. The CDR3 DNA follows: TGTGCCAGCAGGGTGGGACATTACGGGTCCTACGAGCAGTACTTC. This translates into CASRVGHYGSYEQYF.

CDR3 loop: CASSLDGELFF. As DNA, the CDR3 is TGTGCCAGCAGCTTAGACGGGGAGCTGTTTTTT. The chain links TRBV5-8 to TRBJ2-2; no reliable D call. Trimming removed 2 bases at V and 7 bases at J, with 3 bases between. Germline values: CDR1 SGHTS, CDR2 YDEGEE. The CDR3 sequence is 11 residues long.

V and J are TRBV6-5 and TRBJ1-3; D is ambiguous. V gave up 5 bases and J gave up 0 bases, with 11 bases separating them. The germline gives CDR1 MNHEY, CDR2 SVGAGI. The CDR3 extends over 15 amino acids. The CDR3 region has the DNA TGTGCCAGCAGTACCCGACCGAGCTCTGGAAACACCATATATTTT. Protein product: CASSTRPSSGNTIYF.

The chain joins TRBV7-3 to TRBJ2-7, with D unresolved. The CDR3 is 11 amino acids. V lost 1 base, J lost 12 bases, and 10 bases lay in between. Germline V gives CDR1 SGHTA, CDR2 FQGTGA. The CDR3 loop reads CASSLIGPGYF. CDR3 coding DNA: TGTGCCAGCAGCTTAATAGGACCGGGGTACTTC.

Details on this clone: The junction shows a germline mismatch at one end, possibly a read error. This CDR3 is also generated by other DNA sequences in the sample. This chain uses TRBV7-7 with TRBJ2-7, with D possibly matching TRBD1 (9 bases). In germline, CDR1 is SSHAT, CDR2 FNYEAQ (reference sequence). CDR3 size: 15 residues. CDR3 residues: CASSGGQGSSYEQYF. The DNA for the CDR3 is TGTGCTAGCAGCGGGGGACAGGGTAGCTCCTACGAGCAGTACTTC.

The chain couples TRBV11-3 to TRBJ2-2, with D uncertain. Germline CDR1 and CDR2: SGHNT and YENEEA. This CDR3 is 15 amino acids long. V lost 4 bases and J 5 bases, leaving 14 bases between the germline ends. CDR3 in amino acids: CASSSWPGETGELFF. CDR3 DNA: TGTGCCAGCAGCTCCTGGCCGGGTGAAACCGGGGAGCTGTTTTTT.

The chain has TRBV7-8 and TRBJ1-2; the match to TRBD1 covers 8 bases. CDR1 and CDR2 (germline): SGHVS, FQNEAQ. The CDR3 loop spans 17 amino acids. The V gene end was trimmed by 5 bases and the J gene end by 1 base; junction bases not matched to a gene: 12. The CDR3 DNA reads TGTGCCAGCAGCCGAACTCGGGACAGGCGGCTTAACTATGGCTACACCTTC. Translation gives CASSRTRDRRLNYGYTF.

The rearrangement joins TRBV25-1 to TRBJ1-6, with 9 bases fitting TRBD1. The CDR3 contains 15 residues. After removal of 8 bases from V and 16 bases from J, the junction contained 18 bases not matched to a gene. Germline V lookup: CDR1 MGHDK, CDR2 SYGVNS. CDR3 sequence reads: CASGANSGQGVLLHF. The CDR3 DNA reads as TGTGCCAGCGGAGCCAATTCGGGACAGGGAGTACTTCTCCACTTT.

Remarks on this clone: Different DNA sequences within this sample yield the same CDR3. The chain links TRBV5-1 to TRBJ2-1, with no clear D. This CDR3 has 14 residues. V lost 0 bases and J lost 2, with 6 bases in between. The germline V gene encodes CDR1 SGHRS and CDR2 YFSETQ. CDR3 sequence (DNA): TGCGCCAGCAGCTTGGGGGCCGCCTACAATGAGCAGTTCTTC. Amino acids: CASSLGAAYNEQFF.

The chain has TRBV29-1 and TRBJ1-1; D is ambiguous. The CDR3 has 11 residues. Germline CDR1 and CDR2: SQVTM and ANQGSEA. Trimming removed 4 bases from V and 3 bases from J, with 6 bases in between. The CDR3 nucleotides are TGCAGCGTTGGGCATTACACTGAAGCTTTCTTT. This translates into CSVGHYTEAFF.

The chain is built from TRBV5-4 and TRBJ1-1; D unclear. The CDR3 is 13 residues long. V lost 4 bases and J 10 bases, leaving 17 bases between the germline ends. Germline V lookup: CDR1 SGHNT, CDR2 YYREEE (reference sequence). The CDR3 DNA reads TGTGCCAGCAGCCTCGATCCTGACATGGGAGCTTTCTTT. It specifies CASSLDPDMGAFF.

Remarks on this clone: This sample includes further DNA sequences coding for the same CDR3. This chain joins TRBV11-2 and TRBJ1-2; tentative D call: TRBD1 (5 bases). Per the germline V gene, CDR1 is SGHAT and CDR2 is FQNNGV. Trimming removed 5 bases from V and 7 bases from J, with 20 bases in between. The CDR3 is 15 residues long. CDR3 loop: CASSPGTQGVGGYTF. CDR3 bases: TGTGCCAGCAGCCCTGGGACGCAAGGGGTCGGTGGCTACACCTTC.

This chain's CDR3 is CASSPRRSKRATEAFF. The CDR3 DNA reads as TGCGCCAGCAGTCCAAGACGGTCGAAAAGGGCCACTGAAGCTTTCTTT. The V and J genes are TRBV4-1 and TRBJ1-1; no clear D gene. The CDR3 totals 16 residues. From germline, CDR1 is MGHRA and CDR2 YSYEKL. V lost 6 bases, J lost 4 bases, and 21 bases lay in between.

The chain recombines TRBV5-1 with TRBJ2-3, with TRBD1 as a possible D gene (5 bases). Germline-derived CDR1 and CDR2 are SGHRS and YFSETQ. V was shortened by 0 bases and J by 0 bases, with 14 bases between the two germline ends. The CDR3 is made up of 17 amino acids. The CDR3 here is CASSLVTVRASTDTQYF. The DNA of the CDR3 is TGCGCCAGCAGCTTGGTTACCGTCAGGGCTAGCACAGATACGCAGTATTTT.

The gene calls are TRBV28 and TRBJ2-7; D is perhaps TRBD1 (6 bases). Germline loops: CDR1 MDHEN, CDR2 SYDVKM. Between the trimmed V and J ends, which lost 2 bases and 3 bases, there was a span of 11 bases. The CDR3 loop spans 14 amino acids. The CDR3 coding sequence is TGTGCCAGCAGTTTAATAGGGGGAGACTACGAGCAGTACTTC. Translation: CASSLIGGDYEQYF.

The chain carries TRBV7-8 and TRBJ1-3; D remains unclear. CDR3 length equals 14 residues. Germline CDR1 reads SGHVS; CDR2 reads FQNEAQ. V dropped 5 bases and J dropped 0 bases, with 8 bases sitting between them. In DNA, the CDR3 is TGTGCCAGCAGCAAACAAAGCTCTGGAAACACCATATATTTT. It is translated as CASSKQSSGNTIYF.